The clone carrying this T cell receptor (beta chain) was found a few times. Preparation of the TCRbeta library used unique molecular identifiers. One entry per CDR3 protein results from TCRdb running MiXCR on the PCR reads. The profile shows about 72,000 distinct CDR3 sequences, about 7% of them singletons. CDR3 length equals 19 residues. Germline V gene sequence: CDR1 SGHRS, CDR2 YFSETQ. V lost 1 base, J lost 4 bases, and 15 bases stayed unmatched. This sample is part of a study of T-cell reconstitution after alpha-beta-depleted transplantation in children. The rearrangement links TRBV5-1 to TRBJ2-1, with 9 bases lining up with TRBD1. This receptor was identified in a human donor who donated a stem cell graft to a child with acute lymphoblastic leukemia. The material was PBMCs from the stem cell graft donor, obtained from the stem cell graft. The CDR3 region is CASSLQVPGQGSGYNEQFF. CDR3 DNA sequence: TGCGCCAGCAGCTTGCAAGTCCCGGGACAGGGATCAGGGTACAATGAGCAGTTCTTC.